The T cell receptor beta chain described here comes from a study of cytomegalovirus exposure and HLA in healthy donors. Broader study findings: As a later analysis revealed, most CMV-associated TCR beta chains appeared HLA-restricted. In a later analysis, specific HLA alleles were associated with over 15,000 TCR beta sequences at a 0.05 false discovery rate. TCR sequences were mostly rare, though some public TCRs occurred in many donors.

On this clone: Its specificity is not known.

V lost 5 bases, J lost 8 bases, and 10 bases stayed unmatched. Germline CDR1 and CDR2: MNHEY and SVGAGI. The CDR3 sequence is 14 residues long. It was with 60 Vbeta and 13 Jbeta primers that the PCR ran. Assay: immunoSEQ multiplex PCR; the TCRdb copy retains only in-frame clones and omits some. The sample includes about 190,000 clones, about four fifths of them seen just once. This rearrangement joins TRBV6-5 to TRBJ1-1; 8 positions match TRBD1. The receptor was derived from a boy younger than 18 in good health and CMV-seronegative. The sample comprised PBMCs. The CDR3 DNA sequence: TGTGCCAGCAGTCCGAGGACAGGGACAAGAGAAGCTTTCTTT. Its protein is CASSPRTGTREAFF.